This T cell receptor beta chain was observed in a study of tumor-infiltrating lymphocytes in oesophageal squamous cell carcinoma. The CDR3 is 18 amino acids long, termini counted. Germline V gene lookup returns CDR1 SGHNT and CDR2 YENEEA. TCRdb redid the calling of the PCR reads with MiXCR, one entry per CDR3 protein. This repertoire shows roughly 16,000 distinct CDR3 sequences, approximately 47% found once; its top ten account for around 42%. As concerns this clonotype: This is likely a read error, given that the CDR3 carries no conserved phenylalanine or tryptophan at its end. Because the CDR3's place on the DNA is in doubt, the DNA is left out and the CDR3 is given as listed by TCRdb.

The chain combines TRBV11-3 with TRBJ1-1; no check of the table's D call, TRBD1, against the DNA was made. Sequenced material: normal esophageal tissue next to the tumor. The origin of this receptor is a female donor with esophageal squamous cell carcinoma. CDR3 amino acids: CASSLEDREPTMSSSSAP.